Following are 9 T cell receptor beta chains from one sample sequenced in a study of CD8 T cells in Susac syndrome. An amount of RNA that ranged from 0.5 to 1 ug was reverse transcribed with random hexamers. TCRdb re-derived calls from the immunoSEQ multiplex PCR reads in MiXCR, one entry per CDR3 protein. This sample yields roughly 120,000 distinct CDR3 sequences, of which approximately 93% are seen a single time; roughly 0.3% belongs to the top ten. The sample consisted of CD8+ T cells from PBMCs. These TCRs come from a human donor with multiple sclerosis.

The V gene is TRBV5-1, the J gene TRBJ2-3; tentatively, D is TRBD2 (5 bases). The CDR3 is 14 amino acids. The ends were cut back, 7 bases at V and 5 bases at J, with 17 bases in the middle. Germline CDR1 SGHRS, CDR2 YFSETQ. This CDR3 reads CASWTRHGGDTQYF. CDR3 nucleotides: TGCGCCAGCTGGACGCGGCATGGAGGAGATACGCAGTATTTT.

This clonotype was counted a single time. The V gene is TRBV13, the J gene TRBJ2-7; 12 nucleotides agree with TRBD2. The V gene end was trimmed by 5 bases and the J gene end by 7 bases; junction bases not matched to a gene: 9. The CDR3 contains 15 residues. Germline V lookup: CDR1 PRHDT, CDR2 FYEKMQ (reference sequence). The CDR3 sequence: CASSPSSGGALEQYF. The DNA of the CDR3 is TGTGCCAGCAGCCCCTCTAGCGGGGGGGCGTTGGAGCAGTACTTC.

The V and J genes are TRBV24-1 and TRBJ2-1; either TRBD1 or TRBD2 may supply D (6 bases each). This CDR3 region has 14 residues. V lost 2 bases and J lost 5, with 9 bases in between. Germline CDR1 reads KGHDR; CDR2 reads SFDVKD. Written as DNA, the CDR3 is TGTGCCACCAGTGATTCGGGGGCCCACAATGAGCAGTTCTTC. It yields the protein CATSDSGAHNEQFF.

This clonotype was seen once. The V and J genes are TRBV7-9 and TRBJ2-5; 10 bases fit TRBD1. The CDR3 totals 15 residues. Germline V gene lookup returns CDR1 SEHNR and CDR2 FQNEAQ (reference sequence). With V trimmed by 4 bases and J by 5 bases, 7 bases remained unmatched. CDR3 region: CASSSGTGVRETQYF. Written as DNA, the CDR3 is TGTGCCAGCAGCTCCGGGACAGGGGTCAGGGAGACCCAGTACTTC.

The rearrangement joins TRBV3-1 to TRBJ2-1; TRBD2 matches 11 bases. J lost 5 bases, V lost 3 bases, and 9 bases had no gene match. The CDR3 extends over 17 amino acids. CDR1 is LGHDT and CDR2 is YNNKEL in the germline V gene (reference sequence). CDR3 protein: CASSHGTSGIHDNEQFF. The DNA for the CDR3 is TGTGCCAGCAGCCATGGGACTAGCGGAATTCACGACAATGAGCAGTTCTTC.

The CDR3 bases are TGTGCCAGCAGTTCCCTAGGTATAGCGTCAGATACGCAGTATTTT. It is translated as CASSSLGIASDTQYF. This chain uses TRBV6-5 with TRBJ2-3; D possibly corresponds to TRBD2 (5 bases). Germline CDR1 is MNHEY and CDR2 is SVGAGI. The CDR3 length is 15 residues. Trimming took off 4 bases at V and 4 bases at J, with 15 bases between the two ends.

As DNA, the CDR3 is TGTGCCAGCAGCCCCCGAGGGGACAGTGAAGCTTTCTTT. Amino acids: CASSPRGDSEAFF. The chain couples TRBV9 to TRBJ1-1; 7 nucleotides match TRBD1. Germline V lookup: CDR1 SGDLS, CDR2 YYNGEE. V shed 4 bases and J 7 bases; nucleotides not matched to a gene: 7. This CDR3 has 13 amino acids.

The chain recombines TRBV27 with TRBJ2-7; D not certain. Looked up from germline, CDR1 is MNHEY and CDR2 is SMNVEV (reference sequence). Trimming took 2 bases from V and 4 from J, leaving 6 bases between them. This CDR3 has 12 residues. The CDR3 DNA reads TGTGCCAGCAGTTTAATAAGGTACGAGCAGTACGTC. Protein: CASSLIRYEQYV.

The V and J genes are TRBV6-6 and TRBJ2-3, with unresolved D. This CDR3 has 14 residues. Trimming pared 2 bases from V and 1 base from J, leaving 7 bases between. CDR1 is MNHNY and CDR2 is SVGAGI in the germline V gene (reference sequence). CDR3 nucleotide sequence: TGTGCCAGCAGTTACCGAGGCGGCACAGATACGCAGTATTTT. Amino acids: CASSYRGGTDTQYF.